Below, 30 T cell receptor beta chains from the same sample are listed, as sequenced in a study of long-term antiretroviral therapy in people with HIV. Version v3.0 of the immunoSEQ assay was performed at survey level. Data came from immunoSEQ multiplex PCR; TCRdb stores just in-frame clones and leaves some out. The sample lists fewer than 30,000 clones, 70% to 85% seen once, with about 5.3% in the top ten. The sample in question was unsorted PBMCs, obtained 0.7 years before starting antiretroviral therapy. The receptors derive from a man aged 30 to 45 with HIV.

The chain carries TRBV27 and TRBJ2-5; 9 positions agree with TRBD1. The DNA end is a closer match to TRBJ2-7, so the J assignment may be wrong. Germline CDR1 is MNHEY and CDR2 is SMNVEV (reference sequence). The CDR3 extends over 16 amino acids. CDR3 DNA sequence: TGTGCCAGCAGTTTAAGGGGGACAGGGACTATATACGAGCAGTACTTC. This codes for CASSLRGTGTIYEQYF.

J is TRBJ2-3 and V is TRBV5-1; TRBD2 is a possible D gene (5 bases). There are 17 residues in the CDR3. V gave up 0 bases and J gave up 2 bases, with 16 bases separating them. Germline lookup yields CDR1 SGHRS and CDR2 YFSETQ. This CDR3 is CASSLGARGRSTDTQYF. CDR3 sequence (DNA): TGCGCCAGCAGCTTGGGAGCTCGAGGGAGATCCACAGATACGCAGTATTTT.

The J gene is TRBJ1-4, the V gene TRBV11-2; TRBD1 is a possible D gene (5 bases). V was shortened by 5 bases and J by 8 bases, with 15 bases between the two germline ends. The germline gives CDR1 SGHAT, CDR2 FQNNGV. The CDR3 has 14 amino acids. The CDR3 sequence: CASSAVGVKEKLFF. The CDR3 region has the DNA TGTGCCAGCAGCGCCGTAGGGGTTAAGGAAAAACTGTTTTTT.

CDR3 region: CASSHLGTSGSSYNEQFF. The CDR3 DNA follows: TGCGCCAGCAGCCACCTAGGGACTAGCGGGAGCTCCTACAATGAGCAGTTCTTC. The J gene is TRBJ2-1, the V gene TRBV4-3, with TRBD2 matching over 14 bases. In germline, CDR1 is LGHNA, CDR2 YSLEER. This CDR3 region has 18 residues. V shed 3 bases and J 0 bases; nucleotides not matched to a gene: 4.

The CDR3 sequence is CASSLAGKTYEQYF. The DNA of the CDR3 is TGTGCCAGCAGTTTAGCGGGGAAGACCTACGAGCAGTACTTC. The chain joins TRBV28 to TRBJ2-7; D may be TRBD2 (6 bases). Trimming cost V 2 bases and J 2 bases, with 10 bases left between them. In germline, CDR1 is MDHEN, CDR2 SYDVKM. The CDR3 has 14 amino acids. Combining the CDR3 with reference TRBV28 and TRBJ2-7 gives the whole variable domain DVKVTQSSRYLVKRTGEKVFLECVQDMDHENMFWYRQDPGLGLRLIYFSYDVKMKEKGDIPEGYSVSREKKERFSLILESASTNQTSMYLCASSLAGKTYEQYFGPGTRLTVT.

The rearrangement joins TRBV7-2 to TRBJ1-2; TRBD1 is a possible D gene (6 bases). V lost 0 bases and J lost 8, with 16 bases in between. CDR1 and CDR2 (germline): SGHTA, FQGNSA. This CDR3 has 15 amino acids. The CDR3 here is CASSLAAVGAKGYTF. CDR3 DNA: TGTGCCAGCAGCTTAGCCGCGGTGGGGGCAAAGGGCTACACCTTC.

This chain connects TRBV5-6 to TRBJ2-5; 7 bases are shared with TRBD1. V was pared by 0 bases and J by 3 bases, with 2 bases of the junction left unmatched. This CDR3 has 14 residues. Germline V gene lookup returns CDR1 SGHDT and CDR2 YYEEEE. The CDR3 spells CASSLAGTEETQYF. The CDR3 DNA reads TGTGCCAGCAGCTTGGCCGGGACAGAAGAGACCCAGTACTTC.

The rearrangement joins TRBV21-1 to TRBJ1-5; TRBD1, the table's D call, was not compared with the DNA. TRBV21-1 is marked as a pseudogene. The CDR3 has 15 amino acids. As DNA, the CDR3 is TGTGCCAGCAGCCAGAAAGTAGGACAGGGGCAGCCCCAGCATTTT. Encoded protein: CASSQKVGQGQPQHF.

The DNA of the CDR3 is TGTGCCAGTAGTACTACGTCCTTCACAGGGGGCAATCAGCCCCAGCATTTT. Its protein product is CASSTTSFTGGNQPQHF. The rearrangement uses TRBV19 and TRBJ1-5; TRBD1 matches 7 bases. CDR1 is LNHDA, CDR2 SQIVND, per germline (reference sequence). Germline trimming cut 4 bases from V and 2 bases from J; bases unmatched to any gene: 11. The CDR3 sequence is 17 residues long.

This chain uses TRBV7-2 with TRBJ1-2, with a tentative D call TRBD1 (5 bases). The CDR3 is made up of 16 amino acids. V was clipped by 3 bases and J by 1 base, with 15 bases between them. Germline lookup yields CDR1 SGHTA and CDR2 FQGNSA. CDR3 residues: CASSFKGPSLNYGYTF. DNA for the CDR3: TGTGCCAGCAGCTTTAAGGGGCCGTCACTTAACTATGGCTACACCTTC.

V and J are TRBV10-3 and TRBJ2-1, with 8 bases matching TRBD2. The CDR3 runs to 14 residues. Per the germline V gene, CDR1 is ENHRY and CDR2 is SYGVKD. After removal of 5 bases from V and 7 bases from J, the junction contained 7 bases not matched to a gene. CDR3: CAISQRESRNEQFF. DNA for the CDR3: TGTGCCATCAGTCAGCGGGAGTCTAGGAATGAGCAGTTCTTC.

This chain links TRBV18 with TRBJ1-3; tentative D call: TRBD1 (6 bases). Germline loops: CDR1 KGHSH, CDR2 LQKENI. There are 13 residues in the CDR3. Trimming pared 4 bases from V and 8 bases from J, leaving 12 bases between. The CDR3 DNA reads TGTGCCAGCTCACGGGACATGAGCGACACCATATATTTT. Translating it yields CASSRDMSDTIYF.

The chain has TRBV14 and TRBJ2-7; tentatively, D is TRBD1 (6 bases). V lost 3 bases to trimming and J lost 3 bases, with 6 bases between them. There are 12 residues in the CDR3. CDR1 and CDR2 (germline): SGHDN, FVKESK. CDR3 region: CASSHRGYEQYF. CDR3 bases: TGTGCCAGCAGCCACAGGGGCTACGAGCAGTACTTC. Using reference TRBV14 and TRBJ2-7 for the parts outside the CDR3, the full variable domain is EAGVTQFPSHSVIEKGQTVTLRCDPISGHDNLYWYRRVMGKEIKFLLHFVKESKQDESGMPNNRFLAERTGGTYSTLKVQPAELEDSGVYFCASSHRGYEQYFGPGTRLTVT.

J is TRBJ2-3 and V is TRBV30; D unclear. V shed 0 bases and J shed 7 bases, with 5 bases lying between them. The CDR3 has 11 residues. The germline gives CDR1 GTSNPN, CDR2 SVGIG (reference sequence). CDR3 region: CAWSVGNTQYF. DNA for the CDR3: TGTGCCTGGAGTGTAGGCAATACGCAGTATTTT.

This rearrangement joins TRBV10-3 to TRBJ2-1, with a possible D match to TRBD2 (5 bases). The CDR3 contains 11 residues. Germline CDR1 ENHRY, CDR2 SYGVKD. V was cut by 5 bases and J by 7 bases, with 6 bases left in between. The CDR3, as DNA: TGTGCCATCAGTCGAGGGAATGAGCAGTTCTTC. Its translation is CAISRGNEQFF.

The chain couples TRBV30 to TRBJ1-5; D possibly corresponds to TRBD1 (5 bases). V lost 0 bases and J 4 bases, leaving 16 bases between the germline ends. The CDR3 runs 16 residues. Germline V gene data show CDR1 as GTSNPN and CDR2 as SVGIG (reference sequence). CDR3 protein: CAWSVRDTGGNQPQHF. The DNA for the CDR3 is TGTGCCTGGAGTGTACGAGACACGGGGGGGAATCAGCCCCAGCATTTT. Full variable domain (remainder filled in from reference TRBV30 and TRBJ1-5): SQTIHQWPATLVQPVGSPLSLECTVEGTSNPNLYWYRQAAGRGLQLLFYSVGIGQISSEVPQNLSASRPQDRQFILSSKKLLLSDSGFYLCAWSVRDTGGNQPQHFGDGTRLSIL.

This clone qualifies as medium-sized. The V gene is TRBV10-1, the J gene TRBJ1-1; TRBD1 is a possible D gene (6 bases). Per the germline V gene, CDR1 is WNHNN and CDR2 is SYGVQD (reference sequence). V was trimmed by 6 bases and J by 5 bases, leaving 13 bases between them. This CDR3 comprises 13 residues. The CDR3 sequence: CASRDRWGTEAFF. CDR3 nucleotides: TGCGCCAGCAGAGACAGGTGGGGGACTGAAGCTTTCTTT.

The chain employs TRBV7-8 and TRBJ2-3; maybe TRBD2 (6 bases). The germline V gene encodes CDR1 SGHVS and CDR2 FQNEAQ. V was trimmed by 4 bases and J by 6 bases, leaving 17 bases between them. The CDR3 sequence is 15 residues long. The CDR3 spells CASSSRDALGDTQYF. CDR3 DNA: TGTGCCAGCAGCTCGCGGGACGCCCTCGGGGATACGCAGTATTTT.

This chain uses TRBV6-5 with TRBJ2-1; D is perhaps TRBD2 (6 bases). The CDR3 extends over 13 amino acids. Trimming stripped 6 bases from V and 4 bases from J, with 10 bases between. Per the germline V gene, CDR1 is MNHEY and CDR2 is SVGAGI. The CDR3 reads CASRLGTYNEQFF. Here the CDR3 DNA reads TGTGCCAGCAGGTTAGGGACTTACAATGAGCAGTTCTTC.

This clone was seen once. V usage is TRBV6-1 and J usage is TRBJ2-1, with TRBD2 matching over 12 bases. Trimming at V came to 8 bases and at J to 7 bases, leaving 6 bases not matched to a gene. From germline, CDR1 is MNHNS and CDR2 SASEGT. The CDR3 is 14 residues long. CDR3 DNA sequence: TGTGCCAGCGTGACGGGACTAGCGGGTAATGAGCAGTTCTTC. This codes for CASVTGLAGNEQFF.

V and J are TRBV4-2 and TRBJ2-5; 7 bases are a match to TRBD2. The CDR3 length is 15 residues. With V trimmed by 1 base and J by 6 bases, 8 bases remained unmatched. Germline V lookup: CDR1 LGHNA, CDR2 YNFKEQ. The CDR3 protein is CASSQGVGGGKTQYF. In DNA, the CDR3 is TGTGCCAGCAGCCAAGGGGTCGGCGGGGGTAAGACCCAGTACTTC.

V is TRBV5-1 and J is TRBJ2-1; 7 positions agree with TRBD1. Germline CDR1 is SGHRS and CDR2 is YFSETQ. This CDR3 is built from 16 residues. J was trimmed by 6 bases and V by 4 bases; bases with no gene match: 13. This chain's CDR3 is CASSPKTGFSLNEQFF. In nucleotides, the CDR3 is TGCGCCAGCAGCCCCAAGACAGGGTTTAGCCTCAATGAGCAGTTCTTC.

The chain is built from TRBV9 and TRBJ2-1; 7 nucleotides match TRBD2. The junction had 4 bases not matched to a gene; V was cut back by 0 bases and J by 1 base. The CDR3 sequence is 16 residues long. Per germline, CDR1 SGDLS and CDR2 YYNGEE. CDR3 loop: CASSVVPGGSYNEQFF. The DNA for the CDR3 is TGTGCCAGCAGCGTAGTTCCGGGGGGTTCCTACAATGAGCAGTTCTTC.

The V gene is TRBV5-4, the J gene TRBJ2-5, with D possibly TRBD2 on 7 matching bases. This CDR3 spans 16 amino acids. Trimming cost V 2 bases and J 5 bases, with 19 bases left between them. Germline V gives CDR1 SGHNT, CDR2 YYREEE (reference sequence). The CDR3 spells CASSFPAGASGETQYF. The DNA of the CDR3 is TGTGCCAGCAGCTTTCCGGCGGGGGCGTCGGGGGAGACCCAGTACTTC.

V and J are TRBV7-2 and TRBJ2-1, with D possibly matching TRBD2 (6 bases). V was shortened by 5 bases and J by 7 bases, with 12 bases between the two germline ends. The CDR3 has 13 residues. The germline V gene has CDR1 SGHTA and CDR2 FQGNSA. CDR3 amino acids: CASSRGYRNEQFF. The DNA of the CDR3 is TGTGCCAGCAGCCGGGGGTATAGGAATGAGCAGTTCTTC.

A few counts support this clone. The chain combines TRBV7-9 with TRBJ1-2; no reliable D call. V dropped 1 base and J dropped 6 bases, with 12 bases sitting between them. Germline loops: CDR1 SEHNR, CDR2 FQNEAQ (reference sequence). The CDR3 sequence is 14 residues long. CDR3 in amino acids: CASSLVGVGDGYTF. CDR3 sequence (DNA): TGTGCCAGCAGCTTAGTAGGCGTTGGGGATGGCTACACCTTC. Supplemented by reference TRBV7-9 and TRBJ1-2, the full variable domain reads DTGVSQNPRHKITKRGQNVTFRCDPISEHNRLYWYRQTLGQGPEFLTYFQNEAQLEKSRLLSDRFSAERPKGSFSTLEIQRTEQGDSAMYLCASSLVGVGDGYTFGSGTRLTVV.

The J gene is TRBJ2-7, the V gene TRBV2; 7 nucleotides align to TRBD1. The CDR3 spans 14 residues. Germline values: CDR1 SNHLY, CDR2 FYNNEI. V was pared by 5 bases and J by 3 bases, with 7 bases of the junction left unmatched. The CDR3 region has the DNA TGTGCCAGCAGTTTTTCCCGACAGGGCTACGAGCAGTACTTC. Translation gives CASSFSRQGYEQYF.

In its sample, this clone was seen a few times. The chain is built from TRBV7-9 and TRBJ1-5; D uncertain. This CDR3 spans 13 amino acids. Germline V gene data show CDR1 as SEHNR and CDR2 as FQNEAQ (reference sequence). V shed 1 base and J shed 7 bases, with 8 bases lying between them. Here the CDR3 reads CASSLGVWQPQHF. In DNA form, the CDR3 reads TGTGCCAGCAGCTTAGGAGTCTGGCAGCCCCAGCATTTT.

The chain has TRBV27 and TRBJ2-7, with 10 bases that match TRBD1. This CDR3 spans 15 amino acids. Germline CDR1 reads MNHEY; CDR2 reads SMNVEV (reference sequence). Trimming at V came to 5 bases and at J to 6 bases, leaving 10 bases not matched to a gene. CDR3 DNA: TGTGCCAGCAGTCCGCTGAGGACAGGGGGGGGCGAGCAGTACTTC. Translated: CASSPLRTGGGEQYF.

The chain is built from TRBV27 and TRBJ2-7; D might be TRBD2 (8 bases). Germline V gene sequence: CDR1 MNHEY, CDR2 SMNVEV (reference sequence). This CDR3 spans 16 amino acids. V lost 6 bases and J lost 3, with 21 bases in between. The CDR3 loop reads CASRFSGTVTFYEQYF. DNA of the CDR3: TGTGCCAGCAGGTTTAGCGGGACAGTGACATTCTACGAGCAGTACTTC.